This entry lists 9 T cell receptor beta chains sequenced from one sample in a study of CD8 T cells in Susac syndrome. Random hexamers primed reverse transcription of about 0.5 to 1 ug RNA. TCRdb used MiXCR to reprocess the immunoSEQ multiplex PCR reads, holding one entry per CDR3 protein. The data hold 150,000 or so distinct CDR3 sequences, with around 93% observed a single time. The specimen sequenced was CD4+ T cells from PBMCs. The receptors come from a human donor in good health.

The chain carries TRBV2 and TRBJ1-1; D gene ambiguous. This CDR3 is 14 amino acids long. V was clipped by 5 bases and J by 10 bases, with 20 bases between them. Germline CDR1 reads SNHLY; CDR2 reads FYNNEI. CDR3 in DNA: TGTGCCAGCAGTCCCCAGACGGGCTACTCGGGAGCTTTCTTT. Protein: CASSPQTGYSGAFF.

The rearrangement joins TRBV7-9 to TRBJ1-5, with D hard to call. This CDR3 has 16 amino acids. Germline CDR1 SEHNR, CDR2 FQNEAQ (reference sequence). The V end was cut by 4 bases, the J end by 8 bases, with 21 bases between. CDR3 region: CASSSVGVGRGEPQHF. The CDR3 DNA sequence: TGTGCCAGCAGCTCAGTGGGTGTAGGACGAGGAGAGCCCCAGCATTTT.

This clonotype has just a few counts. The chain is built from TRBV24-1 and TRBJ2-3; no firm D call. CDR3 size: 14 residues. The germline V gene encodes CDR1 KGHDR and CDR2 SFDVKD. The V end lost 6 bases, the J end lost 1 base, and 10 bases lay between the germline ends. CDR3 sequence (DNA): TGTGCCACCAGTTCTCGTGGGGGCACAGATACGCAGTATTTT. This gives the protein CATSSRGGTDTQYF.

The chain is built from TRBV2 and TRBJ2-5; D is ambiguous. This CDR3 region has 12 residues. Per the germline V gene, CDR1 is SNHLY and CDR2 is FYNNEI. Trimming cost V 7 bases and J 1 base, with 7 bases left between them. CDR3 loop: CASKGFQETQYF. The CDR3 DNA reads as TGTGCCAGCAAGGGTTTCCAAGAGACCCAGTACTTC.

The chain joins TRBV13 to TRBJ2-2; 11 bases align to TRBD2. The length of the CDR3 is 19 residues. Germline CDR1 reads PRHDT; CDR2 reads FYEKMQ (reference sequence). Germline trimming cut 1 base from V and 0 bases from J; bases unmatched to any gene: 7. The CDR3 DNA reads TGTGCCAGCAGCTTAGAAACTAGCGGGGGCACCGCGAACACCGGGGAGCTGTTTTTT. Its translation: CASSLETSGGTANTGELFF.

The chain is built from TRBV5-4 and TRBJ2-2; D unclear. Germline lookup yields CDR1 SGHNT and CDR2 YYREEE (reference sequence). The CDR3 loop spans 15 amino acids. The V gene lost 6 bases and the J gene lost 0 bases, with 12 bases spanning the gap. In DNA, the CDR3 is TGTGCCAGCACGACCTCAGGCGCGAACACCGGGGAGCTGTTTTTT. This translates into CASTTSGANTGELFF.

The chain uses TRBV21-1 and TRBJ1-4. TRBV21-1 is labeled a pseudogene. The CDR3 is 15 residues long. The CDR3 here is CASSKERQENEKLFF. The CDR3 DNA is TGTGCCAGCAGCAAAGAAAGGCAGGAGAATGAAAAACTGTTTTTT.

Only a few counts were recorded for this clonotype. V is TRBV7-2 and J is TRBJ1-1; no definite D call. The germline V and J ends were trimmed by 0 bases and 1 base, with 6 bases remaining between them. Germline V CDR1 and CDR2: SGHTA, FQGNSA. CDR3 size: 14 residues. CDR3 loop: CASSLAIQNTEAFF. CDR3 DNA: TGTGCCAGCAGCTTAGCCATCCAGAACACTGAAGCTTTCTTT.

The V gene is TRBV20-1, the J gene TRBJ2-3; D is possibly TRBD2 (6 bases). The CDR3 consists of 14 residues. Germline V gives CDR1 DFQATT, CDR2 SNEGSKA (reference sequence). The V end lost 6 bases, the J end lost 0 bases, and 13 bases lay between the germline ends. For the CDR3, the DNA is TGCAGTGCCCCGGGACTTACTAGCACAGATACGCAGTATTTT. Protein: CSAPGLTSTDTQYF.